What follows describes a single T cell receptor beta chain. TCRdb's table, derived via immunoSEQ multiplex PCR, lists solely in-frame clones and lacks some. The sample contains 180,000 or so clones, under 90% of which appear only once. The junction had 6 bases not matched to a gene; V was cut back by 1 base and J by 3 bases. Germline lookup yields CDR1 SGHRS and CDR2 YFSETQ. This CDR3 is 16 amino acids long. This specimen comes from a study of blood T cell repertoires in COVID-19. Study summary: Researchers got acute and convalescent COVID-19 samples from the United States, Italy and Spain. The cDNA or gDNA used as material had been derived from T cells, B-cell-depleted T cells, or PBMCs.

This TCR was recovered from a man aged 40-49 years with acute or convalescent COVID-19. The chain joins TRBV5-1 to TRBJ2-3, with 9 bases lining up with TRBD2. Sequencing was done on a sample of peripheral blood. The CDR3 DNA follows: TGCGCCAGCAGCTTGTCGGCTAGCGGGGTGACAGATACGCAGTATTTT. As protein: CASSLSASGVTDTQYF.